The 20 T cell receptor beta chains reported below all come from one sample, sequenced in a study of radiation and T cells in renal cell carcinoma. Specified time point: blood 2 weeks post-SBRT. Treatment denoted: 15 Gy SBRT to primary tumor, nephrectomy 4 weeks later. This table comes from immunoSEQ multiplex PCR, and its TCRdb copy is limited to in-frame clones, with some not included. The table shows 100,000 to 150,000 clones, with 85% to 90% occurring only once. This sample comprised blood, obtained from a patient whose treatment included radiotherapy and nephrectomy. The receptors shown here come from a woman in her 70s with renal cell carcinoma.

The rearrangement links TRBV25-1 to TRBJ1-2; D not certain. V shed 4 bases and J shed 5 bases, with 11 bases lying between them. Germline CDR1 and CDR2: MGHDK and SYGVNS. CDR3 size: 13 residues. The CDR3: CASSATLEYGYTF. The CDR3 DNA reads as TGTGCCAGCAGTGCTACCTTGGAGTATGGCTACACCTTC.

The rearrangement links TRBV4-2 to TRBJ2-3; 9 bases line up with TRBD2. Germline V CDR1 and CDR2: LGHNA, YNFKEQ. CDR3 length equals 17 residues. V lost 0 bases and J lost 0; bases outside the gene matches: 4. CDR3 sequence: CASSQDPSGDSTDTQYF. The CDR3 nucleotides are TGTGCCAGCAGCCAAGATCCTAGCGGGGATAGCACAGATACGCAGTATTTT.

The V gene is TRBV11-2, the J gene TRBJ2-1; TRBD2 agrees at 9 bases. The CDR3 has 14 residues. The trim removed 5 bases at V and 10 bases at J, leaving 9 bases unmatched. Germline assignment: CDR1 SGHAT and CDR2 FQNNGV. In DNA form, the CDR3 reads TGTGCCAGCAGCGGGGGGCTAGCGGGGCTAGAGCAGTTCTTC. Translation: CASSGGLAGLEQFF.

This clone was observed a few times. The rearrangement uses TRBV9 and TRBJ1-4; unclear D gene. V was pared by 0 bases and J by 0 bases, with 3 bases between. Germline-derived CDR1 and CDR2 are SGDLS and YYNGEE. The CDR3 runs to 14 residues. The CDR3 DNA reads as TGTGCCAGCAGCGTAGGACCAACTAATGAAAAACTGTTTTTT. This sequence encodes CASSVGPTNEKLFF.

The chain combines TRBV27 with TRBJ2-2, with D perhaps assigned TRBD1 or TRBD2 (6 bases each). The germline V gene encodes CDR1 MNHEY and CDR2 SMNVEV (reference sequence). This CDR3 region has 15 residues. Trimming removed 3 bases at V and 3 bases at J, with 11 bases between. The CDR3 DNA sequence: TGTGCCAGCAGTTTTCGGGGGCCAGACACCGGGGAGCTGTTTTTT. Amino acid sequence: CASSFRGPDTGELFF.

This chain links TRBV2 with TRBJ2-5; 10 nucleotides line up with TRBD2. CDR1 is SNHLY and CDR2 is FYNNEI in the germline V gene. The CDR3 sequence is 12 residues long. V was clipped by 6 bases and J by 5 bases; unmatched bases: 0. The CDR3 loop reads CASRGLAETQYF. DNA of the CDR3: TGTGCCAGCAGGGGACTAGCGGAGACCCAGTACTTC. Using reference TRBV2 and TRBJ2-5 for the parts outside the CDR3, the full variable domain is EPEVTQTPSHQVTQMGQEVILRCVPISNHLYFYWYRQILGQKVEFLVSFYNNEISEKSEIFDDQFSVERPDGSNFTLKIRSTKLEDSAMYFCASRGLAETQYFGPGTRLLVL.

The V and J genes are TRBV5-4 and TRBJ2-3; D remains ambiguous. CDR3 size: 13 residues. Germline values: CDR1 SGHNT, CDR2 YYREEE (reference sequence). The V end was cut by 3 bases, the J end by 1 base, with 6 bases between. The CDR3 sequence is CASSYAGTDTQYF. CDR3 nucleotides: TGTGCCAGCAGCTACGCCGGCACAGATACGCAGTATTTT.

J is TRBJ1-4 and V is TRBV6-1, with TRBD1 identical over 11 bases. CDR3 length: 15 residues. The V segment lost 3 bases and the J segment 5 bases; nucleotides outside the gene matches: 2. The germline V gene encodes CDR1 MNHNS and CDR2 SASEGT. CDR3 region: CASSEGTGGNEKLFF. The CDR3 nucleotides read TGTGCCAGCAGTGAGGGGACAGGGGGAAATGAAAAACTGTTTTTT.

The chain recombines TRBV5-5 with TRBJ1-5; D unresolved. Germline CDR1 is SGHKS and CDR2 is YYEKEE (reference sequence). This CDR3 is built from 14 residues. V lost 5 bases, J lost 1 base, and 10 bases lay in between. CDR3 in amino acids: CASSPGSSNQPQHF. CDR3 DNA: TGTGCCAGCAGTCCCGGGTCCAGCAATCAGCCCCAGCATTTT.

The table lists this clone with a few counts. J is TRBJ2-1 and V is TRBV19, with TRBD1 matching 8 bases. Germline trimming cut 3 bases from V and 4 bases from J; bases unmatched to any gene: 8. This CDR3 region has 16 residues. Germline CDR1 reads LNHDA; CDR2 reads SQIVND (reference sequence). This chain's CDR3 is CASSINTGGGYNEQFF. CDR3 nucleotides: TGTGCCAGTAGTATTAATACAGGGGGAGGTTACAATGAGCAGTTCTTC.

J is TRBJ2-3 and V is TRBV2; 9 bases line up with TRBD1. The V gene end was trimmed by 6 bases and the J gene end by 2 bases; junction bases not matched to a gene: 18. Germline V gene sequence: CDR1 SNHLY, CDR2 FYNNEI. The CDR3 sequence is 19 residues long. CDR3 in amino acids: CASRADRLGQGLLTDTQYF. In nucleotides, the CDR3 is TGTGCCAGCAGGGCTGACCGCCTGGGACAGGGCTTACTCACAGATACGCAGTATTTT.

The chain is built from TRBV29-1 and TRBJ2-2; D not resolved. Trimming took 6 bases from V and 4 from J, leaving 9 bases between them. The CDR3 runs 12 residues. In germline, CDR1 is SQVTM, CDR2 ANQGSEA. Here the CDR3 reads CSVPSGTGELFF. DNA for the CDR3: TGCAGCGTCCCTTCTGGCACCGGGGAGCTGTTTTTT.

The V gene is TRBV14, the J gene TRBJ2-5; D not resolved. Germline CDR1 and CDR2: SGHDN and FVKESK. V lost 3 bases and J 7 bases, leaving 6 bases between the germline ends. The CDR3 consists of 11 residues. This CDR3 is CASSHGGTQYF. The CDR3 region has the DNA TGTGCCAGCAGCCACGGTGGGACCCAGTACTTC.

V usage is TRBV9 and J usage is TRBJ1-1; 11 bases align to TRBD1. With V trimmed by 3 bases and J by 7 bases, 2 bases remained unmatched. Germline CDR1 is SGDLS and CDR2 is YYNGEE. This CDR3 comprises 13 residues. In DNA, the CDR3 is TGTGCCAGCAGCGCCGGGACAGGGGGTGAAGCTTTCTTT. Translating it yields CASSAGTGGEAFF.

This clone was recorded only once. The chain has TRBV29-1 and TRBJ1-2; D uncertain. This CDR3 has 12 amino acids. The V gene lost 5 bases and the J gene lost 6 bases, with 13 bases spanning the gap. The germline V gene has CDR1 SQVTM and CDR2 ANQGSEA. The CDR3 nucleotides read TGCAGCGTTATAATGCAGGTTGATGGCTACACCTTC. Translated: CSVIMQVDGYTF.

This chain links TRBV30 with TRBJ2-3; 12 bases map to TRBD1. V lost 5 bases to trimming and J lost 5 bases; unmatched junction nucleotides: 2. The CDR3 totals 13 residues. Looked up from germline, CDR1 is GTSNPN and CDR2 is SVGIG (reference sequence). For the CDR3, the DNA is TGTGCCTGGGGGACAGGGGGCGTAGATACGCAGTATTTT. It codes for CAWGTGGVDTQYF.

To note about this clone: A junction end diverges from the germline sequence, so it may reflect a read error. The chain combines TRBV6-5 with TRBJ2-7, with no clear D. This CDR3 comprises 14 residues. The germline V gene has CDR1 MNHEY and CDR2 SVGAGI. CDR3 in DNA: TGTGCCAGCAGTCCCGGGCTCTACTCCCACGAGCAGTACTTC. Translating it yields CASSPGLYSHEQYF.

Remarks on this clone: One end of the junction fails to match germline, which may point to a read error. J is TRBJ1-1 and V is TRBV6-1; 9 nucleotides agree with TRBD1. The CDR3 length is 11 residues. CDR1 and CDR2 (germline): MNHNS, SASEGT. CDR3 region: CASTEQGAQAF. For the CDR3, the DNA is TGTGCCAGCACCGAACAGGGGGCGCAAGCCTTT.

The J gene is TRBJ2-5, the V gene TRBV27; D possibly uses TRBD1 or TRBD2 (5 bases each). V lost 3 bases to trimming and J lost 4 bases, with 12 bases between them. This CDR3 spans 14 amino acids. Germline CDR1 MNHEY, CDR2 SMNVEV (reference sequence). CDR3 coding DNA: TGTGCCAGCAGTTTCCAGGGACGCGGAGAGACCCAGTACTTC. Amino acids: CASSFQGRGETQYF.

DNA of the CDR3: TGCGCCAGCAGCCAAGAAGCGTGGGGTGAGACCCAGTACTTC. Translating gives CASSQEAWGETQYF. The rearrangement uses TRBV4-1 and TRBJ2-5; no clear D. Looked up from germline, CDR1 is MGHRA and CDR2 is YSYEKL. This CDR3 has 14 residues. The V end was cut by 0 bases, the J end by 5 bases, with 10 bases between.